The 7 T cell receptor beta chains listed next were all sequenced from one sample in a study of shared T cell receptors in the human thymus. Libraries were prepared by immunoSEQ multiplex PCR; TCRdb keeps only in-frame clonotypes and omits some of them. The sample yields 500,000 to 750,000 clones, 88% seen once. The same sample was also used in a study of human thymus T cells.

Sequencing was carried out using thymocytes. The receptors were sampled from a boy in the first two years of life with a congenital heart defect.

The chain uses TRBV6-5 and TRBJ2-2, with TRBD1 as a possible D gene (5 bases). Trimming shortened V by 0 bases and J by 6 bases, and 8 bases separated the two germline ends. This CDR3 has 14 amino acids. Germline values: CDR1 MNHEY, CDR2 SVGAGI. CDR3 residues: CASSYSWGAGELFF. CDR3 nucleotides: TGTGCCAGCAGTTACTCGTGGGGCGCCGGGGAGCTGTTTTTT.

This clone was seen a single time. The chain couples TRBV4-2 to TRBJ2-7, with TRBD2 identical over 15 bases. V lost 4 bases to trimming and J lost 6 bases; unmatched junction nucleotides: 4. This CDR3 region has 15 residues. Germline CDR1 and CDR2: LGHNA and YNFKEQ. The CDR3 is CASSRGGLAGGEQYF. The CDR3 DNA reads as TGTGCCAGCAGCCGGGGGGGACTAGCGGGAGGCGAGCAGTACTTC.

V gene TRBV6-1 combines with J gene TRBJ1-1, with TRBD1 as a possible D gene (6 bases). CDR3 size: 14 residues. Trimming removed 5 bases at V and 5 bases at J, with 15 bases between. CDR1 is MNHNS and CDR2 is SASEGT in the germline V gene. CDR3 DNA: TGTGCCAGCAGTCTAACCTCAGGGGTAACTGAAGCTTTCTTT. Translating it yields CASSLTSGVTEAFF.

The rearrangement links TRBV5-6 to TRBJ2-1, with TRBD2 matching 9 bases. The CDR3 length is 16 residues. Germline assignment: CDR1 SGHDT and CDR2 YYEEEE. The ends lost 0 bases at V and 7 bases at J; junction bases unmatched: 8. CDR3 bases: TGTGCCAGCAGCTTGGCCGCGGGGGGGGAGGGTAATGAGCAGTTCTTC. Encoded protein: CASSLAAGGEGNEQFF.

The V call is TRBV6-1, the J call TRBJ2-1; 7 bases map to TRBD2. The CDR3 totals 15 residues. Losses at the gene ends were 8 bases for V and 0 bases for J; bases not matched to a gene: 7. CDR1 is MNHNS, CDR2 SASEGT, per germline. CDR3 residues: CASPGTTSSYNEQFF. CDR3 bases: TGTGCCAGCCCGGGGACTACCTCCTCCTACAATGAGCAGTTCTTC.

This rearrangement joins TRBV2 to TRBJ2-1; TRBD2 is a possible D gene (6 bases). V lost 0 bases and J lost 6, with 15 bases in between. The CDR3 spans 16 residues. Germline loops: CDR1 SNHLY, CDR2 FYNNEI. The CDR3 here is CASSEAYVGEANEQFF. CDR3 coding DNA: TGTGCCAGCAGTGAAGCATATGTGGGGGAGGCCAATGAGCAGTTCTTC.

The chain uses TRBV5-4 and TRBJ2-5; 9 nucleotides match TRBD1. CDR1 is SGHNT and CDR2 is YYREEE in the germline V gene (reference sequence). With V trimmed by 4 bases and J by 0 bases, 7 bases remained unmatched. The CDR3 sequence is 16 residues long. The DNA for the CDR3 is TGTGCCAGCAGCCTAGGACAGGGGCCTTACCAAGAGACCCAGTACTTC. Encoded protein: CASSLGQGPYQETQYF.